The 20 T cell receptor beta chains below come from one sample, sequenced in a study of shared clonotypes between healthy human individuals. The assay was immunoSEQ multiplex PCR, and TCRdb's table has in-frame clones only and misses some. The sample consists of 1 million to 1.2 million clones, roughly 80% of them appearing once. The sequencing sample was made of memory CD4+ T cells from PBMCs. Regarding subset: CD45RA-negative fraction. These receptors all come from a man aged 18-30 years in good health. Some clones in this sample may be carry-over from other donors' samples.

The chain employs TRBV5-1 and TRBJ2-3; D gene ambiguous. The V end lost 0 bases, the J end lost 5 bases, and 10 bases lay between the germline ends. The CDR3 spans 14 residues. Germline V gene data show CDR1 as SGHRS and CDR2 as YFSETQ. The CDR3 DNA sequence: TGCGCCAGCAGCTTGGAGAATACCGGAGATACGCAGTATTTT. Its protein product is CASSLENTGDTQYF.

As concerns this clone: Other DNA sequences in the sample encode the same CDR3. This chain uses TRBV11-2 with TRBJ2-5; 13 bases are shared with TRBD2. The CDR3 loop spans 16 amino acids. Germline V gene data show CDR1 as SGHAT and CDR2 as FQNNGV. Trimming took 9 bases from V and 5 from J; bases not matched to a gene: 12. The CDR3 bases are TGTGCCAGTAGCCCCGGGACTAGCGGGATAGGGGAGACCCAGTACTTC. Protein: CASSPGTSGIGETQYF.

Notes on this clone: One base away lies a much larger clone, so this may be a sequencing read error. Additional DNA sequences in this sample encode the identical CDR3. The gene calls are TRBV6-6 and TRBJ2-1; 10 bases line up with TRBD2. The CDR3 is 14 residues long. Per the germline V gene, CDR1 is MNHNY and CDR2 is SVGAGI (reference sequence). Trimming cost V 6 bases and J 4 bases; bases outside gene matches: 3. The CDR3 loop is CASSRTSGYNEQFF. The CDR3 bases are TGTGCCAGCAGCAGGACTAGCGGTTACAATGAGCAGTTCTTC.

The chain carries TRBV5-1 and TRBJ2-1, with no clear D. The CDR3 contains 16 residues. The germline V gene has CDR1 SGHRS and CDR2 YFSETQ. V was cut by 4 bases and J by 1 base, with 15 bases left in between. This CDR3 is CASSAREGGSYNEQFF. Here the CDR3 DNA reads TGCGCCAGCAGCGCCCGTGAAGGTGGGTCCTACAATGAGCAGTTCTTC.

The rearrangement links TRBV30 to TRBJ2-1, with a tentative D call TRBD2 (5 bases). Germline V gene lookup returns CDR1 GTSNPN and CDR2 SVGIG (reference sequence). Trimming removed 4 bases at V and 7 bases at J, with 17 bases between. This CDR3 spans 14 amino acids. The CDR3 protein is CAWTSTRLSNEQFF. The DNA for the CDR3 is TGTGCCTGGACTTCTACTAGACTGAGTAATGAGCAGTTCTTC. Full variable domain (outside the CDR3, taken from reference TRBV30 and TRBJ2-1): SQTIHQWPATLVQPVGSPLSLECTVEGTSNPNLYWYRQAAGRGLQLLFYSVGIGQISSEVPQNLSASRPQDRQFILSSKKLLLSDSGFYLCAWTSTRLSNEQFFGPGTRLTVL.

This clone appeared a few times. J is TRBJ2-7 and V is TRBV27; 7 bases agree with TRBD1. V lost 6 bases to trimming and J lost 5 bases; unmatched junction nucleotides: 19. This CDR3 is 17 amino acids long. The V gene's germline CDR1 is MNHEY and CDR2 SMNVEV (reference sequence). The CDR3 here is CASSSSTDREACDEQYF. CDR3 coding DNA: TGTGCCAGCAGCTCATCGACCGACAGGGAAGCATGCGACGAGCAGTACTTC.

V and J are TRBV5-1 and TRBJ1-2; the match to TRBD1 covers 9 bases. The CDR3 has 15 amino acids. V lost 4 bases to trimming and J lost 2 bases; unmatched junction nucleotides: 6. CDR1 SGHRS and CDR2 YFSETQ come from the germline V gene. In DNA form, the CDR3 reads TGCGCCAGCAGCAACTTACAGGGGGCAAACTATGGCTACACCTTC. Amino acids: CASSNLQGANYGYTF.

This clone was detected ten times or more. The J gene is TRBJ2-4, the V gene TRBV27; D is possibly TRBD2 (5 bases). Germline V gives CDR1 MNHEY, CDR2 SMNVEV (reference sequence). CDR3 length: 14 amino acids. V was pared by 6 bases and J by 2 bases, with 11 bases between. CDR3 sequence (DNA): TGTGCCAGCAGCTGGGCCGGGACCAAAAACATTCAGTACTTC. Protein sequence: CASSWAGTKNIQYF.

V and J are TRBV5-1 and TRBJ1-5; D remains ambiguous. The CDR3 contains 14 residues. V dropped 4 bases and J dropped 3 bases, with 11 bases sitting between them. Germline CDR1 is SGHRS and CDR2 is YFSETQ. CDR3 sequence: CASSPDGYNQPQHF. In nucleotides, the CDR3 is TGCGCCAGCAGCCCGGACGGATACAATCAGCCCCAGCATTTT.

This chain connects TRBV28 to TRBJ1-4, with a weak D call TRBD1 (6 bases). Trimming removed 4 bases from V and 3 bases from J, with 15 bases in between. Germline V gene lookup returns CDR1 MDHEN and CDR2 SYDVKM. The CDR3 length is 16 residues. The CDR3 nucleotides are TGTGCCAGCAGTTCCCGCTCAGGGGCGGCTAATGAAAAACTGTTTTTT. Translating it yields CASSSRSGAANEKLFF.

The chain employs TRBV2 and TRBJ2-5, with 7 bases that match TRBD1. Germline CDR1 is SNHLY and CDR2 is FYNNEI. The CDR3 has 15 residues. The ends lost 5 bases at V and 2 bases at J; junction bases unmatched: 8. CDR3 nucleotide sequence: TGTGCCAGCAGTTTTACAGGGGCCGCACAAGAGACCCAGTACTTC. This codes for CASSFTGAAQETQYF.

V is TRBV30 and J is TRBJ2-7; 11 bases are a match to TRBD2. Trimming at V came to 2 bases and at J to 0 bases, leaving 9 bases not matched to a gene. Per the germline V gene, CDR1 is GTSNPN and CDR2 is SVGIG (reference sequence). The CDR3 runs 17 residues. This chain's CDR3 is CAWSFQLAGARSYEQYF. The CDR3 coding sequence is TGTGCCTGGAGTTTCCAACTAGCGGGAGCACGCTCCTACGAGCAGTACTTC.

The table lists this clone with a few counts. The CDR3 region is CASIRAGTNYGYTF. DNA of the CDR3: TGTGCCAGCATCCGAGCGGGGACTAACTATGGCTACACCTTC. V usage is TRBV7-9 and J usage is TRBJ1-2; no definite D call. The CDR3 totals 14 residues. The germline V gene has CDR1 SEHNR and CDR2 FQNEAQ (reference sequence). The germline V and J ends were trimmed by 7 bases and 0 bases, with 12 bases remaining between them.

This clone was recorded only once. This sequence joins TRBV29-1 and TRBJ2-3, with 13 positions matching TRBD2. Germline trimming cut 7 bases from V and 4 bases from J; bases unmatched to any gene: 11. The CDR3 loop spans 16 amino acids. Germline values: CDR1 SQVTM, CDR2 ANQGSEA. The CDR3: CSALPRLAGGSDTQYF. CDR3 DNA: TGCAGCGCCCTTCCTAGACTAGCGGGAGGTTCAGATACGCAGTATTTT.

The chain carries TRBV28 and TRBJ2-1; 8 nucleotides agree with TRBD2. CDR1 MDHEN and CDR2 SYDVKM come from the germline V gene. V was pared by 3 bases and J by 7 bases, with 8 bases of the junction left unmatched. CDR3 length equals 15 residues. CDR3 region: CASSFVSGNGNEQFF. For the CDR3, the DNA is TGTGCCAGCAGTTTCGTTAGCGGGAATGGGAATGAGCAGTTCTTC.

This clone was observed a few times. This CDR3 reads CASSRDDSEQFF. The CDR3 DNA is TGTGCCAGCAGCCGGGATGACTCGGAGCAGTTCTTC. The chain uses TRBV11-2 and TRBJ2-1; D might be TRBD2 (5 bases). Germline loops: CDR1 SGHAT, CDR2 FQNNGV. Deletions cut 5 bases from V and 10 bases from J, with 12 bases between. The CDR3 covers 12 residues.

This clone was observed many times. The chain is built from TRBV6-5 and TRBJ2-7; unclear D gene. Germline V gene sequence: CDR1 MNHEY, CDR2 SVGAGI. Trimming shortened V by 0 bases and J by 5 bases, and 11 bases separated the two germline ends. This CDR3 comprises 14 residues. DNA of the CDR3: TGTGCCAGCAGTTACTCCATCGACGGACACGAGCAGTACTTC. This codes for CASSYSIDGHEQYF.

J is TRBJ2-5 and V is TRBV5-6; unclear D gene. The J call may be incorrect, as the DNA end agrees better with TRBJ2-7. Germline V gene sequence: CDR1 SGHDT, CDR2 YYEEEE. The CDR3 runs to 13 residues. This CDR3 reads CASSPDRRYEQYF. DNA of the CDR3: TGTGCCAGCAGCCCCGACCGCCGCTACGAGCAGTACTTC.

Turning to this clone: The likely explanation is a read error, given a far larger clone one base away. The sample contains more than one DNA sequence encoding this CDR3. This rearrangement joins TRBV5-1 to TRBJ1-1; tentative D call: TRBD1 (5 bases). V lost 4 bases and J 5 bases, leaving 15 bases between the germline ends. The CDR3 is 14 amino acids. The germline CDR1 and CDR2 sequences are SGHRS and YFSETQ. CDR3 bases: TGCGCCAGCAGCCCTCGAGGGGCTTGGACTGAAGCTTTCTTT. Protein: CASSPRGAWTEAFF.

The chain is built from TRBV28 and TRBJ2-6; TRBD1 is a possible D gene (6 bases). Germline lookup yields CDR1 MDHEN and CDR2 SYDVKM. V was shortened by 7 bases and J by 4 bases, with 17 bases between the two germline ends. This CDR3 contains 16 residues. The CDR3 DNA reads as TGTGCCAGCATGAAGGGGGATAGAAGAGGGGCCAACGTCCTGACTTTC. It yields the protein CASMKGDRRGANVLTF.